This paragraph covers one TCR beta chain sequence. This entry belongs to a study of T cell responses to AZD1222 COVID-19 vaccine. Only in-frame clones appear in the TCRdb table, and some are missing; sequencing was by immunoSEQ multiplex PCR. The sample holds 150,000 to 200,000 clones, 85% to 95% seen once. Per germline, CDR1 MNHEY and CDR2 SVGAGI. V was cut by 2 bases and J by 6 bases, with 9 bases left in between. CDR3 length: 13 residues. This chain joins TRBV6-5 and TRBJ2-3; D gene uncertain. The clonotype was recovered from an adult in good health. The sample consisted of peripheral blood, taken on day 0 of AZD1222 vaccination. The DNA of the CDR3 is TGTGCCAGCAGTTACAGGCCCTCGGATACGCAGTATTTT. Amino acid sequence: CASSYRPSDTQYF.